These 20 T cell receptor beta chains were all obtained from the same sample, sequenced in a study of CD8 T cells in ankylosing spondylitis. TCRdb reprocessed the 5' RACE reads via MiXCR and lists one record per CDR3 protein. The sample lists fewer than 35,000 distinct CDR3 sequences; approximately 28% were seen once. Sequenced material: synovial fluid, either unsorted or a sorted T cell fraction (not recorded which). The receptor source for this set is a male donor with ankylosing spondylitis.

CDR3 DNA: TGTGCCAGCAGCAAAAGGCGGCGGCGGGAGGGCCGAAATGAGCAGTTCTTC. Translation gives CASSKRRRREGRNEQFF. This chain uses TRBV21-1 with TRBJ2-1; TRBD2, the table's D call, lacks a check against the DNA. TRBV21-1 is listed as a pseudogene. The CDR3 spans 17 residues.

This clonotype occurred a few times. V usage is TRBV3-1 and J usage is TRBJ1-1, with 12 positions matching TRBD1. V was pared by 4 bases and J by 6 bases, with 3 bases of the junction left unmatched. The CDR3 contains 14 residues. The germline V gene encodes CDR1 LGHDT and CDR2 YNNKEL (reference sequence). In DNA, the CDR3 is TGTGCCAGCAGCCTTGGGACAGGGGGCCCTGAAGCTTTCTTT. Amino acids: CASSLGTGGPEAFF.

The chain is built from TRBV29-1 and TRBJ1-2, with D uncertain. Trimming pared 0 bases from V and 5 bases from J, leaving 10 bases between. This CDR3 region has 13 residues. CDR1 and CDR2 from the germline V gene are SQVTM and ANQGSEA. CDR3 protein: CSVEDRVGYGYTF. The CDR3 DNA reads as TGCAGCGTTGAAGATCGAGTAGGATATGGCTACACCTTC.

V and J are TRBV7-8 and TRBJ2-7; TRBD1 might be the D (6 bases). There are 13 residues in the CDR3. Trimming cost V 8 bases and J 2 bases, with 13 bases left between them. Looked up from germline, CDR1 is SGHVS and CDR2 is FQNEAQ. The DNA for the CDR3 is TGTGCCAGCTCAAACAGGGTGCCCTACGAGCAGTACGTC. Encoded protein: CASSNRVPYEQYV.

Here the CDR3 reads CASSKDVRPPGPSTDTQYF. For the CDR3, the DNA is TGTGCCAGCAGCAAAGATGTAAGGCCGCCGGGTCCCAGCACAGATACGCAGTATTTT. The chain uses TRBV21-1 and TRBJ2-3; the DNA was not compared with TRBD1, the D call given in the table. TRBV21-1 is reported as a pseudogene. The CDR3 has 19 residues.

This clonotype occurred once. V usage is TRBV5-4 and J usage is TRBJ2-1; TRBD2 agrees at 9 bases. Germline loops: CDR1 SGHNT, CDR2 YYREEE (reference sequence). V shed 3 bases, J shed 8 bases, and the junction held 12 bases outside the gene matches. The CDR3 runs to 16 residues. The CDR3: CASSSAGTSQSDEQFF. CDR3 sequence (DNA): TGTGCCAGCAGCTCTGCCGGGACTAGCCAGTCGGATGAGCAGTTCTTC.

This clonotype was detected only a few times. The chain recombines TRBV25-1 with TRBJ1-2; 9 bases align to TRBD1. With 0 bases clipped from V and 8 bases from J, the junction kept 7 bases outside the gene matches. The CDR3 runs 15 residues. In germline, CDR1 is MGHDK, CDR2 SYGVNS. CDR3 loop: CASSEYGTGGWGYTF. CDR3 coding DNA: TGTGCCAGCAGTGAATACGGAACAGGGGGCTGGGGCTACACCTTC.

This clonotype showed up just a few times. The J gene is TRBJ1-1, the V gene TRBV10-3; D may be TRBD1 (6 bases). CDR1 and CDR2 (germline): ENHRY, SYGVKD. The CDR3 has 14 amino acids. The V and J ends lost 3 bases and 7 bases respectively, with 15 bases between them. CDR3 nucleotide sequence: TGTGCCATCAGTGATCCGGGACACATATTTGAAGCTTTCTTT. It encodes CAISDPGHIFEAFF.

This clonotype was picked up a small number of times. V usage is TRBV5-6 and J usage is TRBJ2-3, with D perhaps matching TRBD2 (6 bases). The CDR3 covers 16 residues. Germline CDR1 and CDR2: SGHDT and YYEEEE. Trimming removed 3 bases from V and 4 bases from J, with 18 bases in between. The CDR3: CASSSKMGGGADTQYF. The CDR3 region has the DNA TGTGCCAGCAGCTCCAAGATGGGGGGAGGCGCAGATACGCAGTATTTT.

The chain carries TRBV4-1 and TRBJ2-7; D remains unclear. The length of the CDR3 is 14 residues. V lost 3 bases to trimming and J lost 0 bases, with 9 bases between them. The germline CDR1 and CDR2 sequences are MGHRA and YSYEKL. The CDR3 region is CASSQLIGSYEQYF. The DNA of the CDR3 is TGCGCCAGCAGCCAGCTTATCGGCTCCTACGAGCAGTACTTC.

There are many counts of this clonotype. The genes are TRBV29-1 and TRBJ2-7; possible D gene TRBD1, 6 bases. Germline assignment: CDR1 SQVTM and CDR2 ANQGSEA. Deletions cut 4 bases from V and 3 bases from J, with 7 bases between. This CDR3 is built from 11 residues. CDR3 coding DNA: TGCAGCGTTGGGACAGACTACGAGCAGTACGTC. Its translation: CSVGTDYEQYV.

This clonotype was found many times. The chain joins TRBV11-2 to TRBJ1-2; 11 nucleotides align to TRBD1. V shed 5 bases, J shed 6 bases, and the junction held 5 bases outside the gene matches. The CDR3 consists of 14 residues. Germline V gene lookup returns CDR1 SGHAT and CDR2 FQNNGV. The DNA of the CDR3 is TGTGCCAGCAGCCCGACGGGACAGGGGGATGGCTACACCTTC. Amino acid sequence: CASSPTGQGDGYTF.

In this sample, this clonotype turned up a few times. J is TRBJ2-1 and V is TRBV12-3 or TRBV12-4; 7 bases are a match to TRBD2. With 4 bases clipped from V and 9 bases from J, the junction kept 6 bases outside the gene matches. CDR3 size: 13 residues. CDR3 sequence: CASSWAGVLEQFF. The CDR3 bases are TGTGCCAGCAGTTGGGCGGGAGTCCTTGAGCAGTTCTTC.

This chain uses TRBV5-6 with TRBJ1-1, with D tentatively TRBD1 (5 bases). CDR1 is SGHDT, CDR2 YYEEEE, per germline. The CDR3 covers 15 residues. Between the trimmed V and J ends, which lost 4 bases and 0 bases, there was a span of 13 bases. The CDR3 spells CASSAGGTMNTEAFF. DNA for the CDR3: TGTGCCAGCAGCGCTGGGGGGACGATGAACACTGAAGCTTTCTTT.

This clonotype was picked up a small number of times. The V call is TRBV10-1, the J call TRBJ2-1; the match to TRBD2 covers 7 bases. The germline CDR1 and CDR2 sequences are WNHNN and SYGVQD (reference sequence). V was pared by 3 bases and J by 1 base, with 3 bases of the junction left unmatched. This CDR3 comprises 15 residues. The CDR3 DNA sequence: TGCGCCAGCAGTGATGGCGGGGGTTCCTACAATGAGCAGTTCTTC. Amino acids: CASSDGGGSYNEQFF.

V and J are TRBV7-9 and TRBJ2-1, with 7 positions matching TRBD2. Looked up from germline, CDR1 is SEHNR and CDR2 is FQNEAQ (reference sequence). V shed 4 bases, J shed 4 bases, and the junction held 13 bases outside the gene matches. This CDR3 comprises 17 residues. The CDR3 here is CASSSSDLAVHYNEQFF. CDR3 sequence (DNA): TGTGCCAGCAGCTCTAGCGATCTAGCGGTCCATTACAATGAGCAGTTCTTC.

The chain's CDR3 is CASSQNSGTAEAFF. The CDR3 DNA reads as TGTGCCAGCAGCCAGAACTCAGGGACCGCTGAAGCTTTCTTT. The J gene is TRBJ1-1, the V gene TRBV4-2; a weak D match, TRBD1 (5 bases). Deletions cut 3 bases from V and 6 bases from J, with 14 bases between. Per germline, CDR1 LGHNA and CDR2 YNFKEQ. The CDR3 is 14 residues long.

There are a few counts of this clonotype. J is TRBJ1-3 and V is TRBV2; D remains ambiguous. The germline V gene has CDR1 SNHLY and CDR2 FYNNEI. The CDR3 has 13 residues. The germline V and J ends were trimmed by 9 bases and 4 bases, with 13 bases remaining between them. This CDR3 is CASTAGGGNTIYF. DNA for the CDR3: TGTGCCAGTACAGCGGGAGGAGGAAACACCATATATTTT.

The CDR3 here is CASSYSGTLGYTF. The CDR3, as DNA: TGTGCCAGCAGTTATTCCGGGACGCTAGGCTACACCTTC. The chain couples TRBV27 to TRBJ1-2; D is possibly TRBD1 (5 bases). The length of the CDR3 is 13 residues. The germline V gene has CDR1 MNHEY and CDR2 SMNVEV (reference sequence). V was trimmed by 4 bases and J by 8 bases, leaving 14 bases between them.

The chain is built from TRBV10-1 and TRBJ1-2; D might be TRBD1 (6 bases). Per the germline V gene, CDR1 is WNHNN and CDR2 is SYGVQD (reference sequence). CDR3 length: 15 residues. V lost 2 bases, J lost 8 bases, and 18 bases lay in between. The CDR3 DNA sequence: TGCGCCAGCAGTGAGCTCCGTGGGGGGCGTGGAGGCTACACCTTC. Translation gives CASSELRGGRGGYTF.